This entry lists 13 T cell receptor beta chains sequenced from one sample in a study of blood T cell repertoires in COVID-19. The assay was immunoSEQ multiplex PCR, and TCRdb's table has in-frame clones only and misses some. Here the sample spans around 150,000 clones, approximately 80% being singletons. Sample: peripheral blood. Every receptor here comes from a woman older than 75 with acute or convalescent COVID-19.

This chain uses TRBV15 with TRBJ1-6; D is unresolved. The CDR3 extends over 15 amino acids. V lost 0 bases and J 6 bases, leaving 9 bases between the germline ends. Germline V gene lookup returns CDR1 LNHNV and CDR2 YYDKDF (reference sequence). For the CDR3, the DNA is TGTGCCACCAGCAGAGAGATCGAGGGTAATTCACCCCTCCACTTT. Its protein product is CATSREIEGNSPLHF.

This chain joins TRBV5-1 and TRBJ2-7, with a weak D call TRBD1 (6 bases). From germline, CDR1 is SGHRS and CDR2 YFSETQ. The CDR3 covers 14 residues. The V and J ends lost 1 base and 6 bases respectively, with 14 bases between them. CDR3 in amino acids: CASSLTTQGAEQYF. The CDR3 DNA sequence: TGCGCCAGCAGCTTGACCACACAGGGTGCCGAGCAGTACTTC.

This sequence joins TRBV7-2 and TRBJ2-1; 7 bases agree with TRBD2. Germline CDR1 reads SGHTA; CDR2 reads FQGNSA. This CDR3 region has 15 residues. The V gene end was trimmed by 5 bases and the J gene end by 0 bases; junction bases not matched to a gene: 4. The CDR3: CASSRTRLSYNEQFF. The CDR3 DNA reads as TGTGCCAGCAGCCGGACTAGACTCTCCTACAATGAGCAGTTCTTC.

This clone was observed once. This chain uses TRBV11-2 with TRBJ2-1, with a weak D call TRBD2 (5 bases). V lost 4 bases and J 5 bases, leaving 18 bases between the germline ends. The CDR3 totals 16 residues. From germline, CDR1 is SGHAT and CDR2 FQNNGV. CDR3 coding DNA: TGTGCCAGCAGCTCAGGAGGCCACTCCCTTAACAATGAGCAGTTCTTC. It codes for CASSSGGHSLNNEQFF.

V is TRBV18 and J is TRBJ1-1, with D hard to call. V was clipped by 1 base and J by 4 bases, with 7 bases between them. The CDR3 is 13 amino acids. From germline, CDR1 is KGHSH and CDR2 LQKENI. The DNA for the CDR3 is TGTGCCAGCTCACCACGTCAGGCCACTGAAGCTTTCTTT. Protein: CASSPRQATEAFF.

This chain uses TRBV7-9 with TRBJ2-5; TRBD2 aligns across 12 bases. The ends lost 5 bases at V and 4 bases at J; junction bases unmatched: 2. The CDR3 runs 14 residues. Germline values: CDR1 SEHNR, CDR2 FQNEAQ (reference sequence). The CDR3 reads CASSPGLAGETQYF. CDR3 nucleotide sequence: TGTGCCAGCAGCCCGGGACTAGCGGGAGAGACCCAGTACTTC.

The rearrangement uses TRBV5-6 and TRBJ2-7; TRBD1 agrees at 8 bases. This CDR3 contains 13 residues. The germline V gene has CDR1 SGHDT and CDR2 YYEEEE. The ends lost 7 bases at V and 5 bases at J; junction bases unmatched: 8. CDR3 bases: TGTGCCAGCGGCCGGGACAGGTCCCACGAGCAGTACTTC. Encoded protein: CASGRDRSHEQYF. The whole variable domain, filled in from reference TRBV5-6 and TRBJ2-7, reads DAGVTQSPTHLIKTRGQQVTLRCSPKSGHDTVSWYQQALGQGPQFIFQYYEEEERQRGNFPDRFSGHQFPNYSSELNVNALLLGDSALYLCASGRDRSHEQYFGPGTRLTVT.

CDR3 sequence: CASSEWRTVQFF. CDR3 bases: TGTGCCAGCAGTGAATGGAGAACGGTTCAGTTCTTC. This rearrangement joins TRBV6-1 to TRBJ2-1, with D unclear. CDR1 and CDR2 from the germline V gene are MNHNS and SASEGT. Trimming shortened V by 2 bases and J by 13 bases, and 12 bases separated the two germline ends. The CDR3 contains 12 residues.

The chain employs TRBV6-1 and TRBJ1-6, with D possibly being TRBD1 (5 bases). V gave up 0 bases and J gave up 0 bases, with 9 bases separating them. CDR1 is MNHNS, CDR2 SASEGT, per germline. The CDR3 has 17 residues. DNA for the CDR3: TGTGCCAGCAGTGAAGCAGGGGTGGTCTCCTATAATTCACCCCTCCACTTT. It codes for CASSEAGVVSYNSPLHF.

V gene TRBV27 combines with J gene TRBJ2-7; TRBD1 matches at 9 bases. From germline, CDR1 is MNHEY and CDR2 SMNVEV (reference sequence). There are 14 residues in the CDR3. Losses at the gene ends were 0 bases for V and 6 bases for J; bases not matched to a gene: 3. CDR3 region: CASSLSGQGAEQYF. DNA for the CDR3: TGTGCCAGCAGTTTATCGGGACAGGGTGCCGAGCAGTACTTC.

The sample holds a few counts of this clone. This sequence joins TRBV7-2 and TRBJ1-1; D is ambiguous. Trimming stripped 4 bases from V and 2 bases from J, with 11 bases between. This CDR3 has 14 residues. Germline V CDR1 and CDR2: SGHTA, FQGNSA. CDR3 sequence reads: CASSWADRNTEAFF. For the CDR3, the DNA is TGTGCCAGCAGCTGGGCCGACCGTAACACTGAAGCTTTCTTT.

The chain couples TRBV11-3 to TRBJ2-2, with a weak D call TRBD1 (6 bases). With 4 bases removed from V and 3 bases from J, the gap between germline ends came to 9 bases. This CDR3 is 14 amino acids long. The germline gives CDR1 SGHNT, CDR2 YENEEA. This CDR3 reads CASSSNRDTGELFF. The CDR3 nucleotides are TGTGCCAGCAGCTCAAACAGGGACACCGGGGAGCTGTTTTTT.

The chain employs TRBV9 and TRBJ1-2; the D is unclear. Germline values: CDR1 SGDLS, CDR2 YYNGEE. Trimming shortened V by 4 bases and J by 3 bases, and 13 bases separated the two germline ends. This CDR3 contains 14 residues. The DNA of the CDR3 is TGTGCCAGCAGCCCCGTCCGGAGACACTATGGCTACACCTTC. It yields the protein CASSPVRRHYGYTF.